This TCR beta chain was profiled in a study of blood T cells in healthy people across ages. Turning to the study itself: Capturing about one barcoded beta molecule per two T cells was achieved by template switching.

Each sample provided at least 6 micrograms of extracted total RNA. Study observations and caveats: Correlation between TCR beta diversity and naive T cell percentage was strong.

In germline, CDR1 is SGDLS, CDR2 YYNGEE. Trimming left V 6 bases short and J 4 bases short, with 19 bases between. This CDR3 contains 15 residues. The second PCR ran about 6 to 12 cycles with a sample-barcoded 5' primer and J-beta primers. TCRdb recomputed calls from the 5' RACE reads with MiXCR, one row per CDR3 protein. The sample includes about 1.1 million distinct CDR3 sequences, around two fifths seen only once; the top ten take around 13%. Worth noting for this clonotype: Its antigen is still unknown.

This rearrangement joins TRBV9 to TRBJ1-2; possible D gene TRBD1, 6 bases. The clonotype comes from a man younger than 30 in good health. The sequenced sample consisted of blood. Here the CDR3 reads CASTVGDKGGYGYTF. CDR3 bases: TGTGCCAGCACCGTGGGGGACAAAGGAGGCTATGGCTACACCTTC.